These 26 T cell receptor beta chains share one sample of origin, sequenced in a study of blood T cell repertoires in COVID-19. Produced via immunoSEQ multiplex PCR; TCRdb's table is partial and in-frame only. This table holds about 200,000 clones, about nine tenths found once. The sequencing input was peripheral blood. Source of these receptors: a man aged 50-59 years with acute or convalescent COVID-19.

The V call is TRBV12-3 or TRBV12-4, the J call TRBJ2-1; maybe TRBD2 (6 bases). Between the trimmed V and J ends, which lost 2 bases and 7 bases, there was a span of 9 bases. The length of the CDR3 is 13 residues. The DNA for the CDR3 is TGTGCCAGCAGTTTATGGGGGGTGAATGAGCAGTTCTTC. Protein product: CASSLWGVNEQFF.

The rearrangement joins TRBV5-1 to TRBJ2-5; 7 bases fit TRBD2. V dropped 4 bases and J dropped 3; count of bases not matched to a gene: 9. This CDR3 is 15 amino acids long. Germline V gene lookup returns CDR1 SGHRS and CDR2 YFSETQ. CDR3 sequence reads: CASSPPTGGKETQYF. The CDR3 DNA is TGCGCCAGCAGCCCCCCTACCGGGGGGAAAGAGACCCAGTACTTC.

V gene TRBV9 combines with J gene TRBJ2-3, with D possibly TRBD2 on 6 matching bases. This CDR3 region has 17 residues. Trimming pared 4 bases from V and 2 bases from J, leaving 20 bases between. Germline V CDR1 and CDR2: SGDLS, YYNGEE. The CDR3 loop reads CASSPWGERLVTDTQYF. CDR3 DNA sequence: TGTGCCAGCAGCCCATGGGGGGAACGTCTCGTCACAGATACGCAGTATTTT.

The chain is built from TRBV6-5 and TRBJ1-2; D ambiguous. The CDR3 covers 12 residues. Germline CDR1 and CDR2: MNHEY and SVGAGI. V was shortened by 6 bases and J by 6 bases, with 11 bases between the two germline ends. The CDR3: CASRDSLHGYTF. CDR3 nucleotides: TGTGCCAGCAGGGACTCCCTCCATGGCTACACCTTC.

The chain couples TRBV5-4 to TRBJ1-1; 10 bases match TRBD1. Germline V CDR1 and CDR2: SGHNT, YYREEE (reference sequence). This CDR3 is built from 16 residues. Unmatched junction bases numbered 11, after V lost 4 bases and J lost 5 bases. CDR3 nucleotides: TGTGCCAGCAGCCCTTCCCGGGACAGGGGAAGGACTGAAGCTTTCTTT. The encoded protein is CASSPSRDRGRTEAFF.

The chain is built from TRBV19 and TRBJ2-7; 8 bases agree with TRBD1. The CDR3 covers 15 residues. With 3 bases clipped from V and 3 bases from J, the junction kept 7 bases outside the gene matches. Germline CDR1 and CDR2: LNHDA and SQIVND (reference sequence). CDR3 protein: CASSIGGQAFYEQYF. The CDR3 DNA sequence: TGTGCCAGTAGTATCGGGGGACAGGCCTTCTACGAGCAGTACTTC.

The V and J genes are TRBV6-5 and TRBJ1-2; D gene unclear. Germline-derived CDR1 and CDR2 are MNHEY and SVGAGI. This CDR3 is built from 15 residues. Trimming left V 0 bases short and J 0 bases short, with 8 bases between. For the CDR3, the DNA is TGTGCCAGCAGTTACTCCGTAATCGCTAACTATGGCTACACCTTC. It encodes CASSYSVIANYGYTF.

The chain carries TRBV3-1 (or the pseudogene TRBV3-2) and TRBJ2-1; 16 nucleotides line up with TRBD2. The junction had 12 bases not matched to a gene; V was cut back by 4 bases and J by 9 bases. Germline V gene data show CDR1 as LGHDT and CDR2 as YNNKEL (reference sequence). The CDR3 contains 18 residues. For the CDR3, the DNA is TGTGCCAGCAGCCCAACACTGGGGACTAGCGGGGGGGCCAGTGAGCAGTTCTTC. Amino acids: CASSPTLGTSGGASEQFF.

The gene calls are TRBV18 and TRBJ2-3, with a weak D call TRBD1 (5 bases). The CDR3 consists of 15 residues. Germline V gene lookup returns CDR1 KGHSH and CDR2 LQKENI. V lost 3 bases to trimming and J lost 2 bases, with 12 bases between them. CDR3: CASSPLTVDTDTQYF. DNA for the CDR3: TGTGCCAGCTCACCGCTGACAGTAGACACAGATACGCAGTATTTT.

The chain links TRBV5-1 to TRBJ2-7; the D gene is possibly TRBD1 (5 bases). Germline V gene lookup returns CDR1 SGHRS and CDR2 YFSETQ. Trimming cost V 1 base and J 1 base, with 9 bases left between them. The CDR3 totals 14 residues. CDR3 nucleotides: TGCGCCAGCAGCTTGAGGTCAGGGTCCTACGAGCAGTACTTC. As protein: CASSLRSGSYEQYF.

This clone occurred once. The chain uses TRBV18 and TRBJ1-5, with D uncertain. In germline, CDR1 is KGHSH, CDR2 LQKENI. Between the trimmed V and J ends, which lost 2 bases and 4 bases, there was a span of 6 bases. CDR3 length: 13 residues. The CDR3 region is CASSPGRNQPQHF. CDR3 sequence (DNA): TGTGCCAGCTCACCAGGGAGAAATCAGCCCCAGCATTTT.

The rearrangement uses TRBV20-1 and TRBJ1-1; D is unresolved. Germline V gene data show CDR1 as DFQATT and CDR2 as SNEGSKA (reference sequence). CDR3 length: 11 amino acids. V lost 5 bases, J lost 12 bases, and 16 bases lay in between. Here the CDR3 reads CSAGPGPGTFF. In DNA, the CDR3 is TGCAGTGCTGGACCGGGTCCGGGGACTTTCTTT.

This sequence joins TRBV9 and TRBJ2-1, with D tentatively TRBD2 (6 bases). The germline V and J ends were trimmed by 3 bases and 9 bases, with 16 bases remaining between them. The CDR3 is made up of 14 amino acids. Germline V lookup: CDR1 SGDLS, CDR2 YYNGEE. The CDR3: CASSAHSGGREQFF. DNA of the CDR3: TGTGCCAGCAGCGCCCATTCCGGGGGACGTGAGCAGTTCTTC.

The chain couples TRBV6-5 to TRBJ2-3; 7 nucleotides align to TRBD1. J was trimmed by 4 bases and V by 6 bases; bases with no gene match: 7. This CDR3 region has 14 residues. From germline, CDR1 is MNHEY and CDR2 SVGAGI. The CDR3 DNA sequence: TGTGCCAGCAGGGCAACAGGGGCGGCAGATACGCAGTATTTT. Its translation is CASRATGAADTQYF.

The chain couples TRBV2 to TRBJ1-2; 7 positions match TRBD1. V trimming: 6 bases; J trimming: 7 bases; junction bases outside the gene matches: 14. Germline values: CDR1 SNHLY, CDR2 FYNNEI. CDR3 length: 15 amino acids. The DNA for the CDR3 is TGTGCCAGCAGCTCCACAGGGGCCCTCGAGGGTGGCTACACCTTC. This encodes CASSSTGALEGGYTF.

The chain's CDR3 is CASSQDYAGNTIYF. The CDR3 DNA is TGTGCCAGCAGCCAGGACTACGCCGGAAACACCATATATTTT. This sequence joins TRBV3-1 (or the pseudogene TRBV3-2) and TRBJ1-3, with D unresolved. Germline CDR1 and CDR2: LGHDT and YNNKEL (reference sequence). The CDR3 has 14 residues. Trimming shortened V by 3 bases and J by 4 bases, and 10 bases separated the two germline ends.

V is TRBV3-1 (or the pseudogene TRBV3-2) and J is TRBJ1-2; D uncertain. V was trimmed by 1 base and J by 5 bases, leaving 8 bases between them. The CDR3 runs to 13 residues. Germline V gene sequence: CDR1 LGHDT, CDR2 YNNKEL (reference sequence). CDR3 bases: TGTGCCAGCAGCCAAGGACTTGGATATGGCTACACCTTC. This codes for CASSQGLGYGYTF.

This clone showed up just once. The chain is built from TRBV5-4 and TRBJ2-1; TRBD2 aligns across 8 bases. This CDR3 spans 15 amino acids. Germline lookup yields CDR1 SGHNT and CDR2 YYREEE (reference sequence). V was pared by 6 bases and J by 1 base, with 6 bases of the junction left unmatched. The CDR3 reads CASNTGLVSYNEQFF. The CDR3, as DNA: TGTGCCAGCAATACGGGACTAGTGTCCTACAATGAGCAGTTCTTC.

This rearrangement joins TRBV12-3 or TRBV12-4 to TRBJ1-1; D is ambiguous. Trimming stripped 6 bases from V and 6 bases from J, with 14 bases between. This CDR3 region has 13 residues. CDR3 in DNA: TGTGCCAGCAGCCGGATCCCACAGTCTGAAGCTTTCTTT. This sequence encodes CASSRIPQSEAFF.

The gene calls are TRBV19 and TRBJ1-5; tentative D call: TRBD1 (5 bases). There are 15 residues in the CDR3. Germline values: CDR1 LNHDA, CDR2 SQIVND (reference sequence). Deletions cut 8 bases from V and 3 bases from J, with 17 bases between. The CDR3 loop is CASRPAGGNNQPQHF. In nucleotides, the CDR3 is TGTGCCAGTCGCCCGGCGGGGGGAAACAATCAGCCCCAGCATTTT.

CDR3: CASSLAGRIRHPNSGNTIYF. For the CDR3, the DNA is TGTGCCAGCAGCTTGGCCGGGAGAATCCGTCACCCAAACTCTGGAAACACCATATATTTT. The chain carries TRBV5-5 and TRBJ1-3; the D is unclear. V gave up 0 bases and J gave up 0 bases, with 22 bases separating them. The CDR3 length is 20 residues. Germline V gene sequence: CDR1 SGHKS, CDR2 YYEKEE (reference sequence). Looking up the rest from reference TRBV5-5 and TRBJ1-3 gives the full variable domain: DAGVTQSPTHLIKTRGQQVTLRCSPISGHKSVSWYQQVLGQGPQFIFQYYEKEERGRGNFPDRFSARQFPNYSSELNVNALLLGDSALYLCASSLAGRIRHPNSGNTIYFGEGSWLTVV.

This chain's CDR3 is CASRARQGPYEQYF. The CDR3 bases are TGTGCCAGCAGGGCCCGACAGGGCCCCTACGAGCAGTACTTC. The chain carries TRBV2 and TRBJ2-7; 7 bases agree with TRBD1. The V segment lost 6 bases and the J segment 2 bases; nucleotides outside the gene matches: 7. Germline V gene data show CDR1 as SNHLY and CDR2 as FYNNEI. This CDR3 has 14 amino acids.

The genes are TRBV5-1 and TRBJ1-1; perhaps TRBD1 as D (6 bases). Looked up from germline, CDR1 is SGHRS and CDR2 is YFSETQ. V was pared by 4 bases and J by 0 bases, with 16 bases between. The CDR3 spans 16 residues. Here the CDR3 reads CASSHEQGIVNTEAFF. CDR3 bases: TGCGCCAGCAGCCATGAGCAGGGGATTGTGAACACTGAAGCTTTCTTT.

This rearrangement joins TRBV4-1 to TRBJ1-2, with D possibly matching TRBD1 (5 bases). Germline assignment: CDR1 MGHRA and CDR2 YSYEKL. Trimming left V 1 base short and J 6 bases short, with 18 bases between. The CDR3 has 16 amino acids. CDR3 coding DNA: TGCGCCAGCAGCCAAGTGCAGGGCATGGTGGTCGATGGCTACACCTTC. Encoded protein: CASSQVQGMVVDGYTF.

The genes are TRBV5-5 and TRBJ1-1, with D tentatively TRBD1 (5 bases). CDR3 length: 16 residues. The V end was cut by 4 bases, the J end by 2 bases, with 18 bases between. Germline V gives CDR1 SGHKS, CDR2 YYEKEE (reference sequence). CDR3 nucleotide sequence: TGTGCCAGCAGCCCTCCGGGGGGGTCCCCTAACACTGAAGCTTTCTTT. Amino acid sequence: CASSPPGGSPNTEAFF.

The chain has TRBV19 and TRBJ1-5; D not resolved. Per the germline V gene, CDR1 is LNHDA and CDR2 is SQIVND (reference sequence). This CDR3 spans 12 amino acids. The V gene lost 5 bases and the J gene lost 9 bases, with 11 bases spanning the gap. DNA for the CDR3: TGTGCCAGTAGTGAAAGCGGTCCGCCCCAGCATTTT. Its protein is CASSESGPPQHF.